The rows below give T cell receptor beta chains drawn from one sample of a study of cytomegalovirus exposure and HLA in healthy donors. Produced via immunoSEQ multiplex PCR; TCRdb's table is partial and in-frame only. The table records 150,000 to 200,000 clones, 75% of them present only once. The specimen sequenced was PBMCs. The receptors were sampled from a woman between 45 and 65 years old in good health and CMV-seropositive. The CDR3 runs from the conserved cysteine through the conserved F or W. The D gene is left open where the match is weak. The size entry is marked missing in some rows and otherwise reads once, few, many or a size class.

CDR3 protein	CDR3 DNA	clone size	V gene	J gene	D gene
CATAYGTGAIPQHF	TGTGCCACGGCTTATGGGACAGGGGCGATCCCCCAGCATTTT	NA	TRBV19	TRBJ1-5	TRBD1
CASSLVPENEQYF	TGTGCCAGCAGCTTAGTTCCCGAGAACGAGCAGTACTTC	NA	TRBV7-2	TRBJ2-7	NA
CASSLQGRNTEAFF	TGCGCCAGCAGCTTGCAAGGGAGGAACACTGAAGCTTTCTTT	few	TRBV5-1	TRBJ1-1	NA
CASSELPGEHQETQYF	TGTGCCAGCAGTGAGTTGCCCGGGGAACACCAAGAGACCCAGTACTTC	NA	TRBV2	TRBJ2-5	NA
CASRVGLAGGSEQFF	TGTGCCAGCAGGGTGGGACTAGCGGGGGGAAGTGAGCAGTTCTTC	once	TRBV27	TRBJ2-1	TRBD2
CTSSQVPANQPQHF	TGCACCAGCAGCCAAGTCCCCGCGAATCAGCCCCAGCATTTT	NA	TRBV1	TRBJ1-5	NA
CAWETGTGAREQYF	TGTGCCTGGGAGACCGGGACAGGGGCTCGCGAGCAGTACTTC	NA	TRBV30	TRBJ2-7	TRBD1
CASSLTGGQETQYF	TGCGCCAGCAGCTTGACTGGCGGCCAAGAGACCCAGTACTTC	few	TRBV5-1	TRBJ2-5	NA
CASSQEEGAFGEAFF	TGCGCCAGCAGCCAAGAGGAGGGGGCATTTGGTGAAGCTTTCTTT	NA	TRBV4-1	TRBJ1-1	TRBD1
CASSQSGGSNQPQHF	TGCGCCAGCAGCCAATCCGGCGGGAGCAATCAGCCCCAGCATTTT	NA	TRBV5-1	TRBJ1-5	NA
CASSVTSGGLPDTQYF	TGTGCCAGCAGCGTGACTAGCGGGGGGTTACCAGATACGCAGTATTTT	NA	TRBV7-2	TRBJ2-3	TRBD2
CASKTRGLAGGTDTQYF	TGTGCCAGTAAGACGCGGGGCCTAGCGGGGGGCACAGATACGCAGTATTTT	once	TRBV19	TRBJ2-3	TRBD2
CASSLGQGQRNEELFF	TGCGCCAGCAGCCTGGGACAGGGGCAGCGTAATGAAGAACTGTTTTTT	NA	TRBV5-1	TRBJ1-4	TRBD1
CASSIGTGLGANVLTF	TGTGCCAGCAGCATCGGGACAGGGTTAGGGGCCAACGTCCTGACTTTC	NA	TRBV5-6	TRBJ2-6	TRBD1
CASSFLQGETEAFF	TGCGCCAGCAGCTTCTTACAGGGAGAAACTGAAGCTTTCTTT	NA	TRBV5-1	TRBJ1-1	NA
CASSDGAGVGSEKLFF	TGTGCCAGCAGTGATGGCGCAGGGGTTGGTAGTGAAAAACTGTTTTTT	NA	TRBV6-1	TRBJ1-4	NA
CASSPRQVSGELFF	TGTGCCAGCAGCCCCAGACAGGTTTCCGGGGAGCTGTTTTTT	NA	TRBV7-3	TRBJ2-2	NA
CATSRGQGGGYTF	TGTGCCACCAGCAGAGGACAGGGGGGGGGCTACACCTTC	NA	TRBV15	TRBJ1-2	TRBD1
CATSRKARDRGGNTIYF	TGTGCCACCAGCAGGAAAGCTCGGGACAGGGGAGGAAACACCATATATTTT	NA	TRBV15	TRBJ1-3	TRBD1
CASSSTGGEQYF	TGTGCCAGCAGTAGTACAGGGGGCGAGCAGTACTTC	NA	TRBV2	TRBJ2-7	TRBD1
CASSESGDSSEQYF	TGCGCCAGCAGTGAGTCCGGGGACAGTAGCGAGCAGTACTTC	NA	TRBV10-1	TRBJ2-7	TRBD1
CAWGGTGGYETQYF	TGTGCCTGGGGGGGGACAGGGGGATACGAGACCCAGTACTTC	NA	TRBV30	TRBJ2-5	TRBD1
CASSWDRGQGYGYTF	TGCGCCAGCAGCTGGGACAGGGGCCAAGGCTATGGCTACACCTTC	NA	TRBV5-1	TRBJ1-2	TRBD1
CASSEFVEQYF	TGTGCCAGCAGTGAATTCGTCGAGCAGTACTTC	NA	TRBV6-1	TRBJ2-7	NA
CASSPDREPGNTIYF	TGTGCCAGCAGTCCGGACAGGGAACCTGGAAACACCATATATTTT	few	TRBV27	TRBJ1-3	TRBD1
CASSLETGGRGYTF	TGCGCCAGCAGCTTGGAAACAGGGGGCCGTGGCTACACCTTC	NA	TRBV5-1	TRBJ1-2	TRBD1
CASRPRQSTNEKLFF	TGTGCCAGCAGACCCCGACAGTCAACTAATGAAAAACTGTTTTTT	few	TRBV2	TRBJ1-4	NA
CAISESWQGRQPQHF	TGTGCCATCAGTGAGTCGTGGCAGGGTCGGCAGCCCCAGCATTTT	NA	TRBV10-3	TRBJ1-5	NA
CAISEMGGDNSPLHF	TGTGCCATCAGTGAGATGGGGGGAGATAATTCACCCCTCCACTTT	many	TRBV10-3	TRBJ1-6	NA
CASSDEENEKLFF	TGCGCCAGCAGTGATGAGGAGAATGAAAAACTGTTTTTT	NA	TRBV10-1	TRBJ1-4	NA
CASSAQTGGNTEAFF	TGTGCCAGCAGCGCCCAGACAGGCGGGAACACTGAAGCTTTCTTT	NA	TRBV5-6	TRBJ1-1	NA
CASSVEVGQVYNEQFF	TGTGCCAGCAGCGTTGAGGTCGGACAGGTCTACAATGAGCAGTTCTTC	once	TRBV9	TRBJ2-1	TRBD1
CASSLGTSGGAGSEQFF	TGTGCCAGCAGCTTGGGAACTAGCGGGGGGGCGGGGAGTGAGCAGTTCTTC	NA	TRBV5-4	TRBJ2-1	TRBD2
CASSYGQSNTEAFF	TGTGCCAGCAGTTACGGGCAGAGCAACACTGAAGCTTTCTTT	NA	TRBV6-5	TRBJ1-1	NA
CASSPNGLAGVKKTQYF	TGTGCCAGCAGCCCAAACGGACTAGCGGGGGTTAAGAAGACCCAGTACTTC	NA	TRBV7-8	TRBJ2-5	TRBD2
CASTPRAGGYGYTF	TGTGCCAGCACCCCAAGGGCCGGAGGGTATGGCTACACCTTC	few	TRBV6-6	TRBJ1-2	NA
CASSPSGPNTEAFF	TGTGCCAGCAGCCCTAGTGGCCCGAACACTGAAGCTTTCTTT	NA	TRBV11-2	TRBJ1-1	NA
CASSFAKGDEKLFF	TGTGCCAGCAGCTTCGCGAAGGGGGATGAAAAACTGTTTTTT	few	TRBV7-9	TRBJ1-4	NA
CASRGTYNQPQHF	TGTGCCAGCAGGGGGACATACAATCAGCCCCAGCATTTT	NA	TRBV6-5	TRBJ1-5	NA
CAHGRGGATEAFF	TGTGCACATGGAAGGGGGGGAGCGACTGAAGCTTTCTTT	NA	TRBV30	TRBJ1-1	NA
CASSLARGYNEQFF	TGTGCCAGCAGCTTGGCGCGGGGGTACAATGAGCAGTTCTTC	NA	TRBV5-6	TRBJ2-1	TRBD2
CASSSRTGTDTQYF	TGCGCCAGCAGCTCCCGGACAGGCACAGATACGCAGTATTTT	NA	TRBV5-1	TRBJ2-3	NA
CASSLDSRYGYTF	TGTGCCAGCAGCCTTGACAGTCGCTATGGCTACACCTTC	NA	TRBV27	TRBJ1-2	NA
CASSPARGNYGYTF	TGTGCCAGCAGCCCCGCTCGGGGAAACTATGGCTACACCTTC	NA	TRBV5-4	TRBJ1-2	NA
CASSQDSTGVNYGYTF	TGCGCCAGCAGCCAAGATAGCACAGGGGTTAACTATGGCTACACCTTC	few	TRBV4-1	TRBJ1-2	TRBD1
CASSSDRGHSPLHF	TGCGCCAGCAGCTCGGACAGGGGACATTCACCCCTCCACTTT	few	TRBV5-1	TRBJ1-6	TRBD1